This TCR beta chain stems from a study of CD8 T cells in ankylosing spondylitis. General observations from the study: Characteristic of ankylosing spondylitis blood, it appeared, was a TCR beta motif comprising several highly homologous variants. Both synovial fluid and blood in reactive arthritis had previously been reported to carry some motif variants. According to the report, clones linked to the disease were significantly enriched in matched synovial fluid samples taken from ankylosing spondylitis patients.

As concerns this clonotype: Its target is not known.

Making the TCR beta libraries involved quantitative 5'-RACE with molecular barcodes. From the 5' RACE reads, TCRdb called clonotypes with MiXCR, one entry per CDR3 protein. This sample yields 220,000 or so distinct CDR3 sequences, of which 15% to 20% are seen a single time; 42% belongs to the top ten. With 5 bases clipped from V and 5 bases from J, the junction kept 1 base outside the gene matches. CDR1 and CDR2 (germline): LGHDT, YNNKEL (reference sequence). CDR3 length equals 12 residues. This receptor was taken from a male donor with ankylosing spondylitis. The chain recombines TRBV3-1 with TRBJ1-1; TRBD1 matches 8 bases. The sample was blood, either unsorted or a sorted T cell fraction (not recorded which). As DNA, the CDR3 is TGTGCCAGCAGCAGACAGGGGACTGAAGCTTTCTTT. It codes for CASSRQGTEAFF.